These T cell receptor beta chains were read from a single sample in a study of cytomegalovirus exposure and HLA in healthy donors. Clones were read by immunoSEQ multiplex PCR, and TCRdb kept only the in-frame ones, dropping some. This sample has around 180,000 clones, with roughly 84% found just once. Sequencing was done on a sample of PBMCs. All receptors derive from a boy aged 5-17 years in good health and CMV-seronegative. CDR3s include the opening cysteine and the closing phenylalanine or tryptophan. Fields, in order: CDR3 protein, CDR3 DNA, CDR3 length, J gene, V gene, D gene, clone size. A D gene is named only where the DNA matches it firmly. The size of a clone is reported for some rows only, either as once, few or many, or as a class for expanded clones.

CDR3: CASSDGDRATDTQYF; DNA: TGTGCCAGCAGTGACGGGGACAGGGCCACAGATACGCAGTATTTT; length: 15; J: TRBJ2-3; V: TRBV6-4; D: TRBD1; size: -
CDR3: CASSFLGGGEQFF; DNA: TGTGCCAGCAGTTTTTTAGGCGGTGGTGAGCAGTTCTTC; length: 13; J: TRBJ2-1; V: TRBV28; D: -; size: -
CDR3: CASTTGNQPQHF; DNA: TGTGCCAGCACGACAGGGAATCAGCCCCAGCATTTT; length: 12; J: TRBJ1-5; V: TRBV2; D: TRBD1; size: few
CDR3: CASSDGRENTEAFF; DNA: TGTGCCAGCAGTGATGGGAGGGAGAACACTGAAGCTTTCTTT; length: 14; J: TRBJ1-1; V: TRBV6-4; D: -; size: -
CDR3: CASSRTGGTEAFF; DNA: TGTGCCAGCAGCCGGACAGGGGGGACTGAAGCTTTCTTT; length: 13; J: TRBJ1-1; V: TRBV9; D: TRBD1; size: -
CDR3: CASSPDSGYGYTF; DNA: TGTGCCAGCAGCCCGGACAGCGGCTATGGCTACACCTTC; length: 13; J: TRBJ1-2; V: TRBV6-5; D: -; size: -
CDR3: CASRMTGTGTYTGELFF; DNA: TGTGCCAGCAGGATGACCGGGACAGGGACTTACACCGGGGAGCTGTTTTTT; length: 17; J: TRBJ2-2; V: TRBV2; D: TRBD1; size: -
CDR3: CASSFRLRTGENSPLHF; DNA: TGTGCCAGCAGTTTCCGCCTTAGGACAGGGGAGAATTCACCCCTCCACTTT; length: 17; J: TRBJ1-6; V: TRBV27; D: TRBD1; size: -
CDR3: CASSFLGLADTQYF; DNA: TGTGCCAGCAGCTTTTTGGGGCTGGCAGATACGCAGTATTTT; length: 14; J: TRBJ2-3; V: TRBV7-8; D: -; size: -
CDR3: CATGSGTDTQYF; DNA: TGTGCCACCGGCAGCGGCACAGATACGCAGTATTTT; length: 12; J: TRBJ2-3; V: TRBV2; D: -; size: -
CDR3: CASTIVGGAFF; DNA: TGTGCCAGCACCATCGTCGGAGGAGCTTTCTTT; length: 11; J: TRBJ1-1; V: TRBV7-9; D: -; size: -
CDR3: CASSSGTGRLQPQHF; DNA: TGTGCCAGCAGCTCCGGGACAGGGAGACTTCAGCCCCAGCATTTT; length: 15; J: TRBJ1-5; V: TRBV27; D: TRBD1; size: -
CDR3: CASSPQGREQYF; DNA: TGTGCCAGTAGTCCCCAGGGAAGGGAGCAGTACTTC; length: 12; J: TRBJ2-7; V: TRBV19; D: -; size: -
CDR3: CAISGRGSKETQYF; DNA: TGTGCCATCAGTGGTCGGGGTTCGAAAGAGACCCAGTACTTC; length: 14; J: TRBJ2-5; V: TRBV10-3; D: -; size: few
CDR3: CASKSSGGLGEQFF; DNA: TGTGCCAGCAAATCTAGCGGGGGCCTGGGTGAGCAGTTCTTC; length: 14; J: TRBJ2-1; V: TRBV6-1; D: TRBD2; size: -
CDR3: CATSRWPRDGGNQPQHF; DNA: TGTGCCACCAGCAGATGGCCCCGGGACGGGGGAAATCAGCCCCAGCATTTT; length: 17; J: TRBJ1-5; V: TRBV15; D: -; size: once
CDR3: CASSATRAYNEQFF; DNA: TGTGCCAGCAGTGCTACTCGAGCCTACAATGAGCAGTTCTTC; length: 14; J: TRBJ2-1; V: TRBV6-1; D: -; size: -
CDR3: CASRRTTSENEQFF; DNA: TGTGCCAGCAGAAGGACTACCAGCGAAAATGAGCAGTTCTTC; length: 14; J: TRBJ2-1; V: TRBV7-9; D: -; size: -
CDR3: CASEGFGGELFF; DNA: TGTGCCAGCGAGGGTTTTGGCGGGGAGCTGTTTTTT; length: 12; J: TRBJ2-2; V: TRBV27; D: -; size: -
CDR3: CASISGTTNEKLFF; DNA: TGTGCCAGCATCTCGGGAACGACTAATGAAAAACTGTTTTTT; length: 14; J: TRBJ1-4; V: TRBV7-8; D: -; size: -
CDR3: CASSGRDRSYNEQFF; DNA: TGTGCCAGCAGTGGCCGGGACAGGTCCTACAATGAGCAGTTCTTC; length: 15; J: TRBJ2-1; V: TRBV5-4; D: TRBD1; size: -
CDR3: CASSSLLSPKGYTF; DNA: TGTGCCAGCAGCTCACTACTTAGCCCGAAGGGCTACACCTTC; length: 14; J: TRBJ1-2; V: TRBV5-4; D: -; size: -
CDR3: CATGISYEQYF; DNA: TGTGCCACAGGGATCTCCTACGAGCAGTACTTC; length: 11; J: TRBJ2-7; V: TRBV6-5; D: -; size: -
CDR3: CASSLFGGRAYEQYF; DNA: TGTGCCAGCAGTTTATTTGGCGGGAGGGCCTACGAGCAGTACTTC; length: 15; J: TRBJ2-7; V: TRBV28; D: TRBD2; size: -
CDR3: CASSLAVGSHEQYF; DNA: TGCGCCAGCAGCTTGGCCGTAGGGAGTCACGAGCAGTACTTC; length: 14; J: TRBJ2-7; V: TRBV5-1; D: -; size: -